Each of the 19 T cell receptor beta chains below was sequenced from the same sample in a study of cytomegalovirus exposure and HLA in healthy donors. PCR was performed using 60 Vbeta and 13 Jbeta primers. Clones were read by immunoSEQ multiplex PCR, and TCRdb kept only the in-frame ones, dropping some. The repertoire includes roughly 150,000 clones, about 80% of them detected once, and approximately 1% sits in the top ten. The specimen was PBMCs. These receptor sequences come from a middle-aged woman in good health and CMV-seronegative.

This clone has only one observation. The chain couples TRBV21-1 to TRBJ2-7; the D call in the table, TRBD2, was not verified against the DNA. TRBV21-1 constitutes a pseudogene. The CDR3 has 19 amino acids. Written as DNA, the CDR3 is TGTGCCAGCAGCAAAAGCCGGGACAGCCCTAGCGGGATAATCTACGAGCAGTACTTC. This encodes CASSKSRDSPSGIIYEQYF.

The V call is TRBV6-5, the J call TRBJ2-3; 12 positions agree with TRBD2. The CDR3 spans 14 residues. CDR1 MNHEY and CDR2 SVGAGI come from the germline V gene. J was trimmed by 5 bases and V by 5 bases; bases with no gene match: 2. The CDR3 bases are TGTGCCAGCAGTCCACTAGCGGGAGGAGATACGCAGTATTTT. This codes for CASSPLAGGDTQYF.

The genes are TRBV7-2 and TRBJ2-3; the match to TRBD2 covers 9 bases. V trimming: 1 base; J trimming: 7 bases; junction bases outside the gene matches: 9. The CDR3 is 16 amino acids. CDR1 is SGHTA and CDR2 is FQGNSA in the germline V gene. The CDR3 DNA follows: TGTGCCAGCAGCTTAGGGGCGGGAGGGCGCACGTATACGCAGTATTTT. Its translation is CASSLGAGGRTYTQYF.

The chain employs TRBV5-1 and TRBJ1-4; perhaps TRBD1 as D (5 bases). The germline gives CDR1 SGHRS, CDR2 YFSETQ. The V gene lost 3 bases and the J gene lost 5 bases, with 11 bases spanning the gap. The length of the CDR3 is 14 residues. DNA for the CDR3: TGCGCCAGCAGCTCTGGGACTTCCAATGAAAAACTGTTTTTT. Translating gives CASSSGTSNEKLFF.

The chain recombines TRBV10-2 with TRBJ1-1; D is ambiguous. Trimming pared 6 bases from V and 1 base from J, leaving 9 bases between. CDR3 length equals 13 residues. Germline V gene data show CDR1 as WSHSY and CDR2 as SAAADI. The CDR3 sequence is CASSPTGNTEAFF. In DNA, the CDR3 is TGCGCCAGCAGCCCGACGGGGAACACTGAAGCTTTCTTT.

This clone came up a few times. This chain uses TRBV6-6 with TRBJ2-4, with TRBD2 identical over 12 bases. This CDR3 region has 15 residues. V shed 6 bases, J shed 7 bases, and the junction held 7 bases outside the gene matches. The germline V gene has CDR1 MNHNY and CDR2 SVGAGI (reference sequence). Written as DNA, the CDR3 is TGTGCCAGCAGGGAAGGGACTAGCGGGTGGAACATTCAGTACTTC. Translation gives CASREGTSGWNIQYF.

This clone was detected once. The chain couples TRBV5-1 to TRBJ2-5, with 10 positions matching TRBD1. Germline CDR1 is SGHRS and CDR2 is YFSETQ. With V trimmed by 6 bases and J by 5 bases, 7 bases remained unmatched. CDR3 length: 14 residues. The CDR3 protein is CASTPTGGGETQYF. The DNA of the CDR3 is TGCGCCAGCACCCCGACAGGGGGCGGGGAGACCCAGTACTTC.

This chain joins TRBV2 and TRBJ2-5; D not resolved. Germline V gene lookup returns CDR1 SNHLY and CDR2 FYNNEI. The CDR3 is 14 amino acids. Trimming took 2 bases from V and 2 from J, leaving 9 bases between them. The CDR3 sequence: CASSEFSTQETQYF. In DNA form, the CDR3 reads TGTGCCAGCAGTGAATTTTCGACTCAAGAGACCCAGTACTTC.

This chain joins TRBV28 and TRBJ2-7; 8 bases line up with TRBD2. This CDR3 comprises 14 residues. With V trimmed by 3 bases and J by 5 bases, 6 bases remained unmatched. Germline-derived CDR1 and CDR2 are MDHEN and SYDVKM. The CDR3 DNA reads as TGTGCCAGCAGTTTCAGCGGGAGTGTGCACGAGCAGTACTTC. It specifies CASSFSGSVHEQYF.

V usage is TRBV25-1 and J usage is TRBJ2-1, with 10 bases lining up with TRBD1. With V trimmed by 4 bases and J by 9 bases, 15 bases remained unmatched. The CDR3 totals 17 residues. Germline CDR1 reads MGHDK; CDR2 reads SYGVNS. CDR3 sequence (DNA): TGTGCCAGCAGTGGGAATATCCGGGACAGGGGAGGAAGTGAGCAGTTCTTC. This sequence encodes CASSGNIRDRGGSEQFF.

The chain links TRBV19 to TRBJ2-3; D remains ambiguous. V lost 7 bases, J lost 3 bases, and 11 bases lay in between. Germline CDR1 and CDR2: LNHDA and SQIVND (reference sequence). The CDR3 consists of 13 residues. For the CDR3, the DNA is TGTGCCAGTAACGTAAGAGTTACAGATACGCAGTATTTT. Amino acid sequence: CASNVRVTDTQYF. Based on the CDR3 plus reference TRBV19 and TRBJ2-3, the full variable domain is DGGITQSPKYLFRKEGQNVTLSCEQNLNHDAMYWYRQDPGQGLRLIYYSQIVNDFQKGDIAEGYSVSREKKESFPLTVTSAQKNPTAFYLCASNVRVTDTQYFGPGTRLTVL.

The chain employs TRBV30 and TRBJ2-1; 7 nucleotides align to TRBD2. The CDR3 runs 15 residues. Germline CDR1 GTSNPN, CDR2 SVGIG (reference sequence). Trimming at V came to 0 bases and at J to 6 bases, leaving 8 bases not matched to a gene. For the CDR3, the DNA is TGTGCCTGGAGTGTAGGATTGGGAGGGGCCAATGAGCAGTTCTTC. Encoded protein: CAWSVGLGGANEQFF.

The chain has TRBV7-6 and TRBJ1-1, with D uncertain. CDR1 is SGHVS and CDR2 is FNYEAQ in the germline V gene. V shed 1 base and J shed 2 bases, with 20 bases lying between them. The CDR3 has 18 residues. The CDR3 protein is CASSLGEKSPRLNTEAFF. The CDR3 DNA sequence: TGTGCCAGCAGCTTAGGGGAGAAGTCCCCTCGACTAAACACTGAAGCTTTCTTT. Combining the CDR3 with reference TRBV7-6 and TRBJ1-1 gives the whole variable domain GAGVSQSPRYKVTKRGQDVALRCDPISGHVSLYWYRQALGQGPEFLTYFNYEAQQDKSGLPNDRFSAERPEGSISTLTIQRTEQRDSAMYRCASSLGEKSPRLNTEAFFGQGTRLTVV.

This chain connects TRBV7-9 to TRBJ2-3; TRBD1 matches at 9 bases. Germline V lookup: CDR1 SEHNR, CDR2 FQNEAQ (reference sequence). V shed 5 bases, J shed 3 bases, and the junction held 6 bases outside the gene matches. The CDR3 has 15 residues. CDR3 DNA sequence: TGTGCCAGCAGCGAGGGACAGGGTTGGACAGATACGCAGTATTTT. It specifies CASSEGQGWTDTQYF.

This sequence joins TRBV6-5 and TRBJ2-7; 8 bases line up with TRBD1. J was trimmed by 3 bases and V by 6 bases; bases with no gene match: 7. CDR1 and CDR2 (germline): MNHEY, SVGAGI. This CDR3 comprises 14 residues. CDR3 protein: CASRRTGILYEQYF. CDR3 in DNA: TGTGCCAGCAGACGGACAGGGATCCTCTACGAGCAGTACTTC.

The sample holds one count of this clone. This CDR3 reads CASGWPEQYF. The CDR3 DNA is TGTGCTAGTGGGTGGCCTGAGCAGTACTTC. V is TRBV12-5 and J is TRBJ2-7; D not resolved. V lost 6 bases, J lost 7 bases, and 7 bases lay in between. CDR1 is LGHNT and CDR2 is FRNRAP in the germline V gene. The CDR3 is 10 residues long.

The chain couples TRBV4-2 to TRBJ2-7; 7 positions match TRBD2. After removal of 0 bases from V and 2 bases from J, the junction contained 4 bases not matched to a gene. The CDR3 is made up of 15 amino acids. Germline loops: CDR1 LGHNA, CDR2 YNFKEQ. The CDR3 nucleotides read TGTGCCAGCAGCCAAGAGACTAGCAGAACCTACGAGCAGTACTTC. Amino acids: CASSQETSRTYEQYF.

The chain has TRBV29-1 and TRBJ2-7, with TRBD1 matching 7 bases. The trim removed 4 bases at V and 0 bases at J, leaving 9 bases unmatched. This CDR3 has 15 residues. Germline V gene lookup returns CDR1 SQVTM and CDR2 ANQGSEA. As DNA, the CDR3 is TGCAGCGTTGTCCTACAGGGGAAAAGCTCCTACGAGCAGTACTTC. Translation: CSVVLQGKSSYEQYF.

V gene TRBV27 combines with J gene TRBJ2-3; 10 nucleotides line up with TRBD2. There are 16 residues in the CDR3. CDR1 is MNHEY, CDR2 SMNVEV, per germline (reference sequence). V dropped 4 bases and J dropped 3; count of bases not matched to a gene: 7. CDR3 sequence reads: CASSSPAGGRTDTQYF. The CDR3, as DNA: TGTGCCAGCAGTTCACCAGCGGGAGGGCGGACAGATACGCAGTATTTT.